The clone carrying this T cell receptor beta chain was observed a single time. This same CDR3 is encoded by further DNA sequences in the sample. Clones were read by immunoSEQ multiplex PCR, and TCRdb kept only the in-frame ones, dropping some. The sample holds about 360,000 clones, roughly 87% seen once. The study recruited people aged about 18 to 95 years across around 24 US areas. Cohort placement rested on clinical history that participants reported themselves. The data are from a study of blood T cell repertoires in COVID-19. There are 15 residues in the CDR3. V was clipped by 6 bases and J by 1 base; unmatched bases: 6. From germline, CDR1 is SNHLY and CDR2 FYNNEI.

The specimen was PBMCs or T cells enriched from blood (not recorded which). The rearrangement links TRBV2 to TRBJ1-5, with TRBD1 matching over 7 bases. The TCR sequence derives from a woman between 40 and 50 years old with acute COVID-19. CDR3 coding DNA: TGTGCCAGCAGCCGGGACAGAGGAAGCAATCAGCCCCAGCATTTT. The encoded protein is CASSRDRGSNQPQHF.